The 16 T cell receptor beta chains listed next were all sequenced from one sample in a study of CD4 T cells in relation to SARS-CoV-2 and coronaviruses. Unexposed donor CD4+ T cells date from about 2010-2018, before the COVID-19 pandemic. CD4+ T cells were isolated from the cells after 10 days of culture. Sequenced by immunoSEQ multiplex PCR; TCRdb stores in-frame clones only, minus some. The repertoire holds 22,000 or so clones, with about 73% as singletons. These receptors' antigens are unknown. The sequencing input was CD4+ T cells from PBMCs, cultured in vitro. The receptors originated from a human donor in good health.

The chain couples TRBV4-2 to TRBJ1-3; possible D gene TRBD1, 6 bases. This CDR3 region has 14 residues. Germline assignment: CDR1 LGHNA and CDR2 YNFKEQ. Trimming removed 6 bases at V and 3 bases at J, with 12 bases between. The CDR3 DNA reads TGTGCCAGCAGACAACAGGGATTTGGAAACACCATATATTTT. It yields the protein CASRQQGFGNTIYF.

The rearrangement links TRBV7-9 to TRBJ1-1; D not resolved. The CDR3 contains 18 residues. The germline gives CDR1 SEHNR, CDR2 FQNEAQ (reference sequence). V lost 5 bases and J 7 bases, leaving 29 bases between the germline ends. As DNA, the CDR3 is TGTGCCAGCAGCCCCATTCGCCGTAAACCCAAAGCGGAACTTGAAGCTTTCTTT. Its protein is CASSPIRRKPKAELEAFF. The entire variable domain, with the rest obtained from reference TRBV7-9 and TRBJ1-1, is as follows: DTGVSQNPRHKITKRGQNVTFRCDPISEHNRLYWYRQTLGQGPEFLTYFQNEAQLEKSRLLSDRFSAERPKGSFSTLEIQRTEQGDSAMYLCASSPIRRKPKAELEAFFGQGTRLTVV.

The rearrangement joins TRBV27 to TRBJ1-2; D is possibly TRBD1 (5 bases). CDR1 is MNHEY, CDR2 SMNVEV, per germline (reference sequence). The CDR3 totals 13 residues. Trimming left V 2 bases short and J 6 bases short, with 10 bases between. The CDR3 sequence: CASSLGWGDGYTF. The CDR3, as DNA: TGTGCCAGCAGTTTAGGGTGGGGGGATGGCTACACCTTC.

V and J are TRBV5-1 and TRBJ1-4, with 10 bases aligning to TRBD1. Germline loops: CDR1 SGHRS, CDR2 YFSETQ. This CDR3 spans 14 amino acids. Trimming removed 4 bases from V and 7 bases from J; junction bases left unmatched: 4. Here the CDR3 reads CASSPDRGREKLFF. Written as DNA, the CDR3 is TGCGCCAGCAGCCCTGACAGGGGGCGTGAAAAACTGTTTTTT.

This clone was counted a few times. The chain has TRBV24-1 and TRBJ2-3; D is perhaps TRBD1 (6 bases). The CDR3 covers 16 residues. Trimming cost V 3 bases and J 4 bases, with 16 bases left between them. The V gene's germline CDR1 is KGHDR and CDR2 SFDVKD. CDR3 in DNA: TGTGCCACCAGTGATGCAGGGGCCAGATCTGCAGATACGCAGTATTTT. It is translated as CATSDAGARSADTQYF.

This clone was counted only a few times. The chain employs TRBV18 and TRBJ1-1, with 9 bases lining up with TRBD1. Germline CDR1 KGHSH, CDR2 LQKENI. CDR3 length: 14 residues. Germline trimming cut 3 bases from V and 3 bases from J; bases unmatched to any gene: 2. The CDR3 coding sequence is TGTGCCAGCTCACCTGGACAGGGGTACACTGAAGCTTTCTTT. Amino acid sequence: CASSPGQGYTEAFF.

The CDR3 nucleotides read TGCGCCAGCAGTCAGTCGGACGAACTCCCCTTCTACGAGCAGTACTTC. It yields the protein CASSQSDELPFYEQYF. V is TRBV23-1 and J is TRBJ2-7; the D is unclear. TRBV23-1 is filed as an ORF, its function uncertain. Deletions cut 3 bases from V and 3 bases from J, with 18 bases between. This CDR3 comprises 16 residues.

The rearrangement links TRBV27 to TRBJ2-7; 7 positions agree with TRBD2. CDR3 size: 11 residues. In germline, CDR1 is MNHEY, CDR2 SMNVEV (reference sequence). J lost 2 bases, V lost 10 bases, and 2 bases had no gene match. The CDR3 here is CATGGAYEQYF. CDR3 DNA sequence: TGTGCCACTGGGGGGGCCTACGAGCAGTACTTC.

This chain links TRBV9 with TRBJ2-5, with TRBD2 matching over 8 bases. Germline lookup yields CDR1 SGDLS and CDR2 YYNGEE. J lost 5 bases, V lost 4 bases, and 16 bases had no gene match. This CDR3 region has 17 residues. The CDR3 region has the DNA TGTGCCAGCAGCCCCTCGACCAGAAGCGGGAGTGGGGAGACCCAGTACTTC. Translating gives CASSPSTRSGSGETQYF. Full variable domain (missing parts from reference TRBV9 and TRBJ2-5): DSGVTQTPKHLITATGQRVTLRCSPRSGDLSVYWYQQSLDQGLQFLIQYYNGEERAKGNILERFSAQQFPDLHSELNLSSLELGDSALYFCASSPSTRSGSGETQYFGPGTRLLVL.

Here the CDR3 DNA reads TGTGCCAGCTCACCTAGCTGGAGGGCCAATGAGCAGTTCTTC. Translation: CASSPSWRANEQFF. This rearrangement joins TRBV18 to TRBJ2-1; a possible D gene is TRBD2 (6 bases). This CDR3 region has 14 residues. The germline CDR1 and CDR2 sequences are KGHSH and LQKENI. V was cut by 3 bases and J by 6 bases, with 12 bases left in between.

The chain joins TRBV4-1 to TRBJ2-5; 9 nucleotides align to TRBD1. Germline values: CDR1 MGHRA, CDR2 YSYEKL. V was pared by 4 bases and J by 1 base, with 10 bases of the junction left unmatched. The CDR3 totals 17 residues. CDR3 in DNA: TGCGCCAGCAGCCCCGAAGGTGGACAGGGGATCCAAGAGACCCAGTACTTC. Its protein is CASSPEGGQGIQETQYF.

The chain combines TRBV7-2 with TRBJ1-2; TRBD1 matches 9 bases. V was clipped by 3 bases and J by 8 bases; unmatched bases: 13. The CDR3 totals 16 residues. The germline gives CDR1 SGHTA, CDR2 FQGNSA. The CDR3 coding sequence is TGTGCCAGCAGCTTGGGTCCACAGGGGGCTGTCGGAGGCTACACCTTC. Translating gives CASSLGPQGAVGGYTF.

The chain combines TRBV5-6 with TRBJ1-6; 9 bases match TRBD1. There are 19 residues in the CDR3. The ends lost 3 bases at V and 9 bases at J; junction bases unmatched: 19. Germline lookup yields CDR1 SGHDT and CDR2 YYEEEE. In DNA, the CDR3 is TGTGCCAGCAGCTCGGCCGGGACAGGGTTATTTCAACCTGGTTCACCCCTCCACTTT. Its translation is CASSSAGTGLFQPGSPLHF. Complete variable domain (other parts from reference TRBV5-6 and TRBJ1-6): DAGVTQSPTHLIKTRGQQVTLRCSPKSGHDTVSWYQQALGQGPQFIFQYYEEEERQRGNFPDRFSGHQFPNYSSELNVNALLLGDSALYLCASSSAGTGLFQPGSPLHFGNGTRLTVT.

The chain has TRBV18 and TRBJ2-3; D is unclear. The germline CDR1 and CDR2 sequences are KGHSH and LQKENI. Trimming shortened V by 2 bases and J by 4 bases, and 10 bases separated the two germline ends. The CDR3 runs 14 residues. The CDR3 DNA reads TGTGCCAGCTCACCAATCCAGGACCCAGATACGCAGTATTTT. It yields the protein CASSPIQDPDTQYF.

This clone has a handful of counts. V is TRBV7-9 and J is TRBJ1-2, with D uncertain. CDR1 is SEHNR and CDR2 is FQNEAQ in the germline V gene (reference sequence). This CDR3 comprises 13 residues. Trimming removed 0 bases from V and 8 bases from J, with 10 bases in between. Here the CDR3 reads CASSLAMTQGYTF. As DNA, the CDR3 is TGTGCCAGCAGCTTAGCCATGACTCAGGGCTACACCTTC. Filled out from reference TRBV7-9 and TRBJ1-2, the complete variable domain reads DTGVSQNPRHKITKRGQNVTFRCDPISEHNRLYWYRQTLGQGPEFLTYFQNEAQLEKSRLLSDRFSAERPKGSFSTLEIQRTEQGDSAMYLCASSLAMTQGYTFGSGTRLTVV.

The V gene is TRBV7-2, the J gene TRBJ1-5; the D is unclear. Germline V gene data show CDR1 as SGHTA and CDR2 as FQGNSA. The CDR3 loop spans 15 amino acids. V lost 1 base and J 4 bases, leaving 11 bases between the germline ends. The CDR3 spells CASSLGTLPNQPQHF. CDR3 coding DNA: TGTGCCAGCAGCTTAGGTACACTTCCAAATCAGCCCCAGCATTTT.